This TCR beta chain was sequenced for a study of blood T cell repertoires in COVID-19. For the study at large: The samples span acute and convalescent COVID-19 from the United States, Italy and Spain. From T cells, B-cell-depleted T cells, or PBMCs came the material, which was cDNA or gDNA.

Germline V gene sequence: CDR1 LGHNA, CDR2 YNFKEQ. V lost 4 bases, J lost 0 bases, and 9 bases lay in between. The CDR3 loop spans 14 amino acids. Membership in each cohort depended on participant-reported clinical history. Source study methods: Reference gene primer amplification gave estimated nucleated cell counts. The table came from immunoSEQ multiplex PCR; TCRdb's copy has only in-frame clones and leaves some out. The DNA was the basis for D and trimming; V, J and clone size are from that table. The sample has around 400,000 clones, 85% to 90% seen once. Source material: PBMCs or T cells enriched from blood (not recorded which). This sequence originates from a woman in her twenties or thirties who had recovered from COVID-19. This rearrangement joins TRBV4-2 to TRBJ1-2; TRBD1 is a possible D gene (6 bases). The chain's CDR3 is CASSRDKANYGYTF. In nucleotides, the CDR3 is TGTGCCAGCAGCCGGGACAAAGCTAACTATGGCTACACCTTC.